This TCR beta chain was sequenced for a study of cytomegalovirus exposure and HLA in healthy donors. The study's findings and limits: TCR beta sequences reportedly predicted most subjects' HLA-A and HLA-B alleles accurately. Prior analysis indicated that the majority of TCR beta V segments exhibited productivity approximately 90% or approximately 30% of the time.

Remarks on this clone: Its antigen is unknown.

It was healthy bone marrow donors who served as donors. The CDR3 length is 15 residues. J gave up 14 bases and V 5 bases, and 15 bases lay outside the gene matches. CDR1 is MNHEY and CDR2 is SVGAGI in the germline V gene. A multiplex PCR was run with 60 Vbeta primers and 13 Jbeta primers. This table comes from immunoSEQ multiplex PCR, and its TCRdb copy is limited to in-frame clones, with some not included. The sample features 150,000 to 200,000 clones, with 2% to 2.5% in its top ten. The sequence derives from a man aged 25-40 years in good health and CMV-seronegative. The material sequenced was PBMCs. The chain couples TRBV6-5 to TRBJ2-1; 10 nucleotides agree with TRBD1. CDR3 sequence: CASSADSDRGRWEFF. The CDR3 bases are TGTGCCAGCAGTGCTGACTCTGACAGGGGGCGGTGGGAGTTCTTC.